This entry concerns a single TCR beta chain. The data belong to a study of technical replicates of blood from several donors. Profiling relied on immunoSEQ multiplex PCR, and the TCRdb table lists in-frame clones only, not all of them. The sample consists of some 64,000 clones, 75% to 90% of them appearing once. The CDR3 totals 11 residues. Trimming removed 4 bases from V and 0 bases from J, with 2 bases in between. CDR1 SGHRS and CDR2 YFSETQ come from the germline V gene. The rearrangement links TRBV5-1 to TRBJ2-7, with no clear D. Sequenced input: PBMCs. This sequence originates from a human donor in good health. Some clones in this sample may be carry-over from other donors' samples. CDR3 in DNA: TGCGCCAGCAGCCGCTCCTACGAGCAGTACTTC. It is translated as CASSRSYEQYF.